A single sample is the source of the 22 T cell receptor beta chains below, sequenced in a study of CD8 T cells in ankylosing spondylitis. In TCRdb, the 5' RACE reads were re-called with MiXCR into one record per CDR3 protein. The sample lists around 280,000 distinct CDR3 sequences; roughly 20% were seen once. Material: blood, either unsorted or a sorted T cell fraction (not recorded which). The receptors come from a male donor with ankylosing spondylitis or in good health (not recorded which).

The chain is built from TRBV12-3 or TRBV12-4 and TRBJ2-3; TRBD2 might be the D (6 bases). The CDR3 runs to 15 residues. Trimming pared 6 bases from V and 4 bases from J, leaving 17 bases between. Written as DNA, the CDR3 is TGTGCCAGCAGAGTAGCGGAGGTTATTCCAGATACGCAGTATTTT. It specifies CASRVAEVIPDTQYF.

This clonotype was seen a few times. The chain recombines TRBV20-1 with TRBJ1-4; no definite D call. CDR1 and CDR2 (germline): DFQATT, SNEGSKA (reference sequence). The CDR3 is 14 residues long. The ends were cut back, 2 bases at V and 0 bases at J, with 7 bases in the middle. The CDR3 spells CSARRQPTNEKLFF. CDR3 sequence (DNA): TGCAGTGCTAGACGGCAGCCAACTAATGAAAAACTGTTTTTT.

V is TRBV7-2 and J is TRBJ1-4; perhaps TRBD1 as D (5 bases). V was trimmed by 2 bases and J by 5 bases, leaving 15 bases between them. The CDR3 covers 16 residues. The germline CDR1 and CDR2 sequences are SGHTA and FQGNSA. The CDR3 DNA reads TGTGCCAGCAGCTTATCCCCGGGCAGGGCCAATGAAAAACTGTTTTTT. Its protein product is CASSLSPGRANEKLFF.

The V call is TRBV7-3, the J call TRBJ2-2; the D gene is possibly TRBD2 (5 bases). The CDR3 runs to 14 residues. V lost 6 bases, J lost 6 bases, and 14 bases lay in between. Germline V gene lookup returns CDR1 SGHTA and CDR2 FQGTGA. In DNA, the CDR3 is TGTGCCAGCAGAGCTACTAGTTTAGCCGGGGAGCTGTTTTTT. This encodes CASRATSLAGELFF.

This chain's CDR3 is CSARDLATADTQYF. The CDR3 DNA reads as TGCAGTGCTAGGGACTTAGCGACGGCAGATACGCAGTATTTT. The chain carries TRBV20-1 and TRBJ2-3; possible D gene TRBD2, 5 bases. CDR3 length: 14 amino acids. From germline, CDR1 is DFQATT and CDR2 SNEGSKA (reference sequence). V dropped 3 bases and J dropped 4 bases, with 14 bases sitting between them.

The chain combines TRBV5-5 with TRBJ1-5; 8 bases align to TRBD1. The V gene's germline CDR1 is SGHKS and CDR2 YYEKEE (reference sequence). This CDR3 is 15 amino acids long. With 4 bases clipped from V and 6 bases from J, the junction kept 9 bases outside the gene matches. The DNA of the CDR3 is TGTGCCAGCAGCGGGCCCGGGACAGGAATTCAGCCCCAGCATTTT. The encoded protein is CASSGPGTGIQPQHF.

This clonotype has a count of ten or more. The chain links TRBV5-1 to TRBJ2-3; weak D call: TRBD2 (5 bases). V was shortened by 0 bases and J by 5 bases, with 13 bases between the two germline ends. CDR3 size: 15 residues. Germline-derived CDR1 and CDR2 are SGHRS and YFSETQ. As DNA, the CDR3 is TGCGCCAGCAGCTTGGGAGCAGGAGAGGGAGATACGCAGTATTTT. Residues: CASSLGAGEGDTQYF.

The chain carries TRBV24-1 and TRBJ2-1; 9 bases are shared with TRBD2. This CDR3 has 15 residues. The V gene's germline CDR1 is KGHDR and CDR2 SFDVKD. V was pared by 3 bases and J by 6 bases, with 5 bases of the junction left unmatched. The CDR3 DNA is TGTGCCACCAGTGATGCGGGACTAGCAGGCAATGAGCAGTTCTTC. This gives the protein CATSDAGLAGNEQFF.

This sequence joins TRBV5-1 and TRBJ1-1; D unclear. This CDR3 has 16 residues. Germline V gene lookup returns CDR1 SGHRS and CDR2 YFSETQ. Trimming took off 0 bases at V and 5 bases at J, with 17 bases between the two ends. The CDR3 reads CASSLELLGDRTEAFF. In nucleotides, the CDR3 is TGCGCCAGCAGCTTGGAATTGTTGGGAGATCGGACTGAAGCTTTCTTT.

The V and J genes are TRBV7-6 and TRBJ2-1, with 8 nucleotides matching TRBD2. There are 13 residues in the CDR3. Losses at the gene ends were 4 bases for V and 8 bases for J; bases not matched to a gene: 4. CDR1 and CDR2 from the germline V gene are SGHVS and FNYEAQ. The CDR3 sequence is CASSSGLAYEQFF. For the CDR3, the DNA is TGTGCCAGCAGCTCAGGACTAGCCTATGAGCAGTTCTTC. The full variable domain, in which reference TRBV7-6 and TRBJ2-1 provide the parts outside the CDR3, is GAGVSQSPRYKVTKRGQDVALRCDPISGHVSLYWYRQALGQGPEFLTYFNYEAQQDKSGLPNDRFSAERPEGSISTLTIQRTEQRDSAMYRCASSSGLAYEQFFGPGTRLTVL.

This clonotype came up many times. The chain uses TRBV5-1 and TRBJ1-3; a possible D gene is TRBD1 (6 bases). Germline loops: CDR1 SGHRS, CDR2 YFSETQ. The CDR3 is 16 amino acids. Trimming cost V 0 bases and J 4 bases, with 14 bases left between them. The CDR3 is CASSLAGTQRGNTIYF. The CDR3 region has the DNA TGCGCCAGCAGCTTGGCTGGGACACAGAGAGGAAACACCATATATTTT. The whole variable domain, remainder taken from reference TRBV5-1 and TRBJ1-3, is KAGVTQTPRYLIKTRGQQVTLSCSPISGHRSVSWYQQTPGQGLQFLFEYFSETQRNKGNFPGRFSGRQFSNSRSEMNVSTLELGDSALYLCASSLAGTQRGNTIYFGEGSWLTVV.

In this sample, this clonotype turned up a few times. This rearrangement joins TRBV29-1 to TRBJ2-5; the match to TRBD1 covers 8 bases. V lost 3 bases and J lost 5; bases outside the gene matches: 20. Germline V gives CDR1 SQVTM, CDR2 ANQGSEA. The CDR3 totals 18 residues. CDR3 nucleotides: TGCAGCGTTGATGGGGTAGGGTCAGGGGGCTATGATTTGGAGACCCAGTACTTC. Protein: CSVDGVGSGGYDLETQYF.

The table lists this clonotype with many counts. The chain joins TRBV5-1 to TRBJ2-1; TRBD2 agrees at 11 bases. This CDR3 has 15 amino acids. V shed 3 bases, J shed 5 bases, and the junction held 4 bases outside the gene matches. Germline CDR1 reads SGHRS; CDR2 reads YFSETQ. CDR3 sequence reads: CASSWGGLADNEQFF. The CDR3 DNA reads TGCGCCAGCAGCTGGGGGGGACTAGCGGACAATGAGCAGTTCTTC. Filled out from reference TRBV5-1 and TRBJ2-1, the complete variable domain reads KAGVTQTPRYLIKTRGQQVTLSCSPISGHRSVSWYQQTPGQGLQFLFEYFSETQRNKGNFPGRFSGRQFSNSRSEMNVSTLELGDSALYLCASSWGGLADNEQFFGPGTRLTVL.

This clonotype has only a few counts. This chain uses TRBV29-1 with TRBJ1-2; D unresolved. The CDR3 consists of 12 residues. CDR1 is SQVTM and CDR2 is ANQGSEA in the germline V gene. V was clipped by 7 bases and J by 7 bases, with 16 bases between them. Here the CDR3 DNA reads TGCAGCGCCCGGTTAGAAACGACTGGCTACACCTTC. This encodes CSARLETTGYTF.

This sequence joins TRBV5-1 and TRBJ2-3; 9 bases are shared with TRBD2. Unmatched junction bases numbered 5, after V lost 0 bases and J lost 3 bases. This CDR3 spans 16 amino acids. Germline loops: CDR1 SGHRS, CDR2 YFSETQ. The CDR3 DNA reads as TGCGCCAGCAGCTTGGATCTAGCGGGACTTACAGATACGCAGTATTTT. Translated: CASSLDLAGLTDTQYF.

This clonotype was observed at least ten times. V usage is TRBV24-1 and J usage is TRBJ2-1, with a possible D match to TRBD2 (6 bases). CDR1 is KGHDR, CDR2 SFDVKD, per germline. V gave up 7 bases and J gave up 3 bases, with 18 bases separating them. The CDR3 loop spans 16 amino acids. The CDR3 sequence: CATSAPTAGNYNEQFF. CDR3 nucleotide sequence: TGTGCCACCAGCGCCCCGACAGCGGGCAACTACAATGAGCAGTTCTTC.

This clonotype was detected many times. The rearrangement links TRBV20-1 to TRBJ1-4; D is unclear. Looked up from germline, CDR1 is DFQATT and CDR2 is SNEGSKA (reference sequence). The CDR3 runs 12 residues. V lost 2 bases to trimming and J lost 4 bases, with 5 bases between them. The CDR3 loop is CSARQVNEKLFF. DNA of the CDR3: TGCAGTGCTAGACAGGTTAATGAAAAACTGTTTTTT.

This clonotype was detected ten times or more. The rearrangement joins TRBV7-3 to TRBJ2-1; 10 bases fit TRBD2. Germline CDR1 and CDR2: SGHTA and FQGTGA. The CDR3 has 17 residues. V lost 5 bases, J lost 6 bases, and 13 bases stayed unmatched. The CDR3 sequence is CASSQYGGASGSNEQFF. The CDR3 DNA is TGTGCCAGCAGCCAATATGGGGGGGCTAGCGGGAGCAATGAGCAGTTCTTC.

V and J are TRBV5-5 and TRBJ1-5; 7 nucleotides match TRBD1. With 3 bases clipped from V and 0 bases from J, the junction kept 3 bases outside the gene matches. There are 15 residues in the CDR3. Germline V gene lookup returns CDR1 SGHKS and CDR2 YYEKEE (reference sequence). The CDR3 loop is CASSWGQISNQPQHF. The CDR3 DNA reads as TGTGCCAGCAGCTGGGGACAGATTAGCAATCAGCCCCAGCATTTT. Full variable domain (remainder filled in from reference TRBV5-5 and TRBJ1-5): DAGVTQSPTHLIKTRGQQVTLRCSPISGHKSVSWYQQVLGQGPQFIFQYYEKEERGRGNFPDRFSARQFPNYSSELNVNALLLGDSALYLCASSWGQISNQPQHFGDGTRLSIL.

This clonotype has at least ten counts. The chain is built from TRBV10-3 and TRBJ1-2, with D unclear. V lost 3 bases and J lost 1, with 3 bases in between. CDR1 and CDR2 from the germline V gene are ENHRY and SYGVKD. The CDR3 covers 12 residues. The CDR3 spells CAISENNYGYTF. The CDR3 nucleotides are TGTGCCATCAGTGAAAATAACTATGGCTACACCTTC.

This clonotype was counted once. This could be a read error, since a much larger clone is one nucleotide away. This sequence joins TRBV15 and TRBJ1-4, with unresolved D. Germline V gene sequence: CDR1 LNHNV, CDR2 YYDKDF (reference sequence). Trimming removed 5 bases at V and 10 bases at J, with 11 bases between. This CDR3 has 12 residues. CDR3 protein: CATSEGEAKLFF. DNA of the CDR3: TGTGCCACCAGCGAGGGAGAAGCAAAACTGTTTTTT. The whole variable domain, filled in from reference TRBV15 and TRBJ1-4, reads DAMVIQNPRYQVTQFGKPVTLSCSQTLNHNVMYWYQQKSSQAPKLLFHYYDKDFNNEADTPDNFQSRRPNTSFCFLDIRSPGLGDTAMYLCATSEGEAKLFFGSGTQLSVL.

This chain uses TRBV4-1 with TRBJ2-2; 11 bases agree with TRBD2. This CDR3 has 16 amino acids. V lost 3 bases and J lost 4; bases outside the gene matches: 4. Germline V gene sequence: CDR1 MGHRA, CDR2 YSYEKL. CDR3 loop: CASSQIAGGFTGELFF. The CDR3, as DNA: TGCGCCAGCAGCCAGATAGCGGGAGGGTTCACCGGGGAGCTGTTTTTT.